Listed here are 9 T cell receptor beta chains from one sample, sequenced in a study of T cells in Graves' hyperthyroidism and ophthalmopathy. Amplified regions were TCR beta CDR3 sequences from RNA transcripts. When the TCR CDR3 underwent first-round RT-PCR, the HTBI primer set was used. One entry per CDR3 protein, called by TCRdb with MiXCR from the multiplex PCR reads. The sample shows about 640,000 distinct CDR3 sequences, more than 20% of them seen only once. The sequenced sample consisted of blood. These receptors were obtained from a man aged 25-45 years with Graves' ophthalmopathy.

This clonotype was seen more than once but under ten times. The J gene is TRBJ2-1, the V gene TRBV24-1, with a possible D match to TRBD2 (6 bases). The germline V gene has CDR1 KGHDR and CDR2 SFDVKD. The CDR3 sequence is 13 residues long. Trimming left V 3 bases short and J 4 bases short, with 6 bases between. The CDR3 loop is CATSDREYNEQFF. CDR3 sequence (DNA): TGTGCCACCAGTGATCGGGAGTACAATGAGCAGTTCTTC.

J is TRBJ1-6 and V is TRBV6-1, with D perhaps TRBD1 (6 bases). CDR3 size: 15 residues. Germline V CDR1 and CDR2: MNHNS, SASEGT. The V end lost 5 bases, the J end lost 7 bases, and 15 bases lay between the germline ends. CDR3 bases: TGTGCCAGCAGTTCCTCCTGGACAGAGAATTCACCCCTCCACTTT. Its translation is CASSSSWTENSPLHF.

This clonotype occurred a few times. The chain links TRBV11-2 to TRBJ2-1, with a weak D call TRBD2 (7 bases). CDR1 is SGHAT and CDR2 is FQNNGV in the germline V gene. V lost 4 bases, J lost 1 base, and 20 bases lay in between. This CDR3 has 18 amino acids. CDR3 sequence reads: CASSSIRGRGGSYNEQFF. The CDR3 region has the DNA TGTGCCAGCAGCTCTATCCGGGGGCGCGGGGGTTCCTACAATGAGCAGTTCTTC.

The rearrangement links TRBV27 to TRBJ2-1; 11 positions agree with TRBD2. The CDR3 sequence is 18 residues long. V shed 6 bases, J shed 6 bases, and the junction held 16 bases outside the gene matches. Germline CDR1 is MNHEY and CDR2 is SMNVEV (reference sequence). The CDR3 DNA reads as TGTGCCAGCAGCCTAGGGGGGGCTAGCGGGAGGTGGGGCAATGAGCAGTTCTTC. Encoded protein: CASSLGGASGRWGNEQFF.

The V call is TRBV13, the J call TRBJ2-2; D is unresolved. Germline CDR1 reads PRHDT; CDR2 reads FYEKMQ (reference sequence). V shed 2 bases and J shed 6 bases, with 10 bases lying between them. The CDR3 covers 14 residues. The CDR3 DNA sequence: TGTGCCAGCAGCTTACGGGTAAAGGCCGGGGAGCTGTTTTTT. This codes for CASSLRVKAGELFF.

This clonotype was detected a few times. The V and J genes are TRBV6-1 and TRBJ2-1; 14 positions agree with TRBD2. The ends lost 5 bases at V and 2 bases at J; junction bases unmatched: 17. Per the germline V gene, CDR1 is MNHNS and CDR2 is SASEGT. This CDR3 is built from 21 residues. The CDR3 loop reads CASSRGQPGLAGVNAYNEQFF. The CDR3 region has the DNA TGTGCCAGCAGTAGAGGCCAACCGGGACTAGCGGGAGTAAACGCCTACAATGAGCAGTTCTTC.

This clonotype was detected many times. The V gene is TRBV18, the J gene TRBJ1-4; D is uncertain. CDR1 is KGHSH, CDR2 LQKENI, per germline. Trimming removed 2 bases at V and 7 bases at J, with 5 bases between. The CDR3 sequence is 12 residues long. The CDR3: CASSPMGEKLFF. Here the CDR3 DNA reads TGTGCCAGCTCACCAATGGGTGAAAAACTGTTTTTT.

This clonotype showed up many times. This chain joins TRBV11-2 and TRBJ2-3; 8 bases are a match to TRBD2. Trimming removed 5 bases from V and 2 bases from J; junction bases left unmatched: 9. Per germline, CDR1 SGHAT and CDR2 FQNNGV. CDR3 length: 16 amino acids. The CDR3 loop reads CASSPRTSRFTDTQYF. The CDR3 DNA reads TGTGCCAGCAGCCCCCGGACTAGCAGGTTCACAGATACGCAGTATTTT.

The chain uses TRBV5-1 and TRBJ2-7; D possibly matches TRBD1 or TRBD2 (5 bases each). CDR3 length: 14 amino acids. V lost 4 bases to trimming and J lost 7 bases, with 18 bases between them. Germline assignment: CDR1 SGHRS and CDR2 YFSETQ. The CDR3 DNA reads as TGCGCCAGCAGCCTAAATAATGTGGGGGTTGAGCAGTACTTC. This sequence encodes CASSLNNVGVEQYF.